These T cell receptor beta chains were read from a single sample in a study of human T cells and chemical hapten exposure. Each CDR3 protein gets one entry after TCRdb re-called the RACE reads with MiXCR. The table includes 120,000 or so distinct CDR3 sequences, around 15% detected once. Here the sequenced sample was whole blood, taken in connection with sensitization to the hapten diphenylcyclopropenone (DPC). The receptor set was obtained from a young man with alopecia areata. Some clones in this sample may be carry-over from other donors' samples. Both conserved end residues are part of each CDR3. The D gene is left open where the match is weak. Only some rows state a clone size, as once, few, many or a class for expanded clones.

V gene	J gene	D gene	clone size	CDR3 protein	CDR3 DNA
TRBV2	TRBJ2-5	-	few	CASSGPPETQYF	TGTGCCAGCAGTGGGCCACCGGAGACCCAGTACTTC
TRBV27	TRBJ2-7	-	few	CASSLSSGAYYSYEQYF	TGTGCCAGCAGTTTATCGTCCGGGGCCTACTATTCCTACGAGCAGTACTTC
TRBV11-2	TRBJ2-1	-	-	CADNGWGSYNEQFF	TGTGCCGACAATGGGTGGGGTTCCTACAATGAGCAGTTCTTC
TRBV10-2	TRBJ2-7	-	-	CASSVGGWGLPTYEQYF	TGCGCCAGCAGTGTAGGGGGCTGGGGACTCCCTACCTACGAGCAGTACTTC
TRBV11-2	TRBJ1-5	-	few	CASSLGVGGYQPQHF	TGTGCCAGCAGCTTAGGAGTTGGGGGGTATCAGCCCCAGCATTTT
TRBV7-3	TRBJ2-1	-	-	CASSLTPTVGHNEQFF	TGTGCCAGCAGCTTAACCCCGACGGTGGGCCACAATGAGCAGTTCTTC
TRBV11-2	TRBJ2-7	-	-	CASSLKYWIEQYF	TGTGCCAGCAGCTTAAAATACTGGATCGAGCAGTACTTC
TRBV7-9	TRBJ1-2	-	few	CASSPMLTVYGYTF	TGTGCCAGCAGCCCCATGTTGACAGTCTATGGCTACACCTTC
TRBV7-6	TRBJ2-2	TRBD1	many	CASSLRQGSTGELFF	TGTGCCAGCAGCTTACGACAGGGGAGCACCGGGGAGCTGTTTTTT
TRBV3-1	TRBJ1-6	-	-	CASSQVLSSGSLHF	TGTGCCAGCAGCCAAGTTCTGTCGTCGGGCTCCCTCCACTTT
TRBV29-1	TRBJ2-3	-	-	CSVEDQTGASTDTQYF	TGCAGCGTTGAAGATCAAACGGGGGCTAGCACAGATACGCAGTATTTT
TRBV29-1	TRBJ1-2	-	-	CSVVSRVDYGYTF	TGCAGCGTTGTTTCTAGGGTGGATTATGGCTACACCTTC
TRBV6-1	TRBJ2-3	TRBD2	few	CASSEALLAGGTDTQYF	TGTGCCAGCAGTGAAGCGCTACTAGCGGGGGGCACAGATACGCAGTATTTT
TRBV7-9	TRBJ2-4	-	few	CASSRTNIQYF	TGTGCCAGCAGCCGAACAAACATTCAGTACTTC
TRBV5-1	TRBJ1-1	-	few	CASSWGNRVNTEAFF	TGCGCCAGCAGCTGGGGAAACAGGGTGAACACTGAAGCTTTCTTT
TRBV27	TRBJ1-3	-	-	CASSPRRIGQGNTIYF	TGTGCCAGCAGTCCTCGCCGTATCGGACAGGGAAACACCATATATTTT
TRBV4-3	TRBJ2-7	TRBD1	-	CASSQKPGQGYEQYF	TGCGCCAGCAGCCAGAAACCGGGACAGGGTTACGAGCAGTACTTC
TRBV20-1	TRBJ2-3	-	few	CSARAGFGDTQYF	TGCAGTGCTAGAGCCGGGTTTGGAGATACGCAGTATTTT
TRBV2	TRBJ1-5	-	few	CASSEGGNQPQHF	TGTGCCAGCAGTGAAGGCGGCAATCAGCCCCAGCATTTT
TRBV5-1	TRBJ1-2	TRBD1	few	CASSPRTGVDYGYTF	TGCGCCAGCAGCCCACGGACAGGGGTGGACTATGGCTACACCTTC
TRBV20-1	TRBJ1-2	-	few	CSAATANYGYTF	TGCAGTGCAGCGACAGCCAACTATGGCTACACCTTC
TRBV27	TRBJ1-2	-	-	CASRTIPGNRGDYGYTF	TGTGCCAGCAGAACTATTCCAGGGAATAGGGGTGACTATGGCTACACCTTC
TRBV20-1	TRBJ2-4	-	few	CSATGDLAKNIQYF	TGCAGTGCTACCGGCGACCTAGCCAAAAACATTCAGTACTTC
TRBV20-1	TRBJ1-6	-	-	CSARVPGINSPLHF	TGCAGTGCTAGAGTCCCGGGTATTAACTCACCCCTCCACTTT
TRBV6-6	TRBJ1-5	TRBD1	-	CASSYGTGSMRPQHF	TGTGCCAGCAGTTACGGGACAGGGTCCATGAGGCCCCAGCATTTT
TRBV28	TRBJ2-1	-	many	CASSFLDSSYNEQFF	TGTGCCAGCAGTTTTTTGGACAGCTCCTACAATGAGCAGTTCTTC
TRBV4-1	TRBJ1-6	TRBD1	few	CASSHGRTGLDNSPLHF	TGCGCCAGCAGCCACGGTAGGACAGGGTTGGATAATTCACCCCTCCACTTT
TRBV5-1	TRBJ1-6	-	-	CASSLAHSGDNSPLHF	TGCGCCAGCAGCTTGGCCCACAGCGGGGATAATTCACCCCTCCACTTT
TRBV29-1	TRBJ2-5	-	-	CSVETQTQYF	TGCAGCGTTGAAACCCAGACCCAGTACTTC
TRBV20-1	TRBJ1-1	TRBD1	few	CSAPPAHRGGTNTEAFF	TGCAGTGCGCCCCCGGCCCACAGGGGGGGCACGAACACTGAAGCTTTCTTT
TRBV5-1	TRBJ2-4	-	-	CASSLGGAKNIQYF	TGCGCCAGCAGCTTAGGGGGAGCCAAAAACATTCAGTACTTC
TRBV7-2	TRBJ2-3	TRBD2	many	CASSLEAGVRDTQYF	TGTGCCAGCAGCTTAGAAGCGGGGGTACGAGATACGCAGTATTTT
TRBV4-3	TRBJ1-6	-	many	CASSQEENSPLHF	TGCGCCAGCAGCCAAGAGGAGAATTCACCCCTCCACTTT
TRBV28	TRBJ1-4	-	-	CASSLRGSTNEKLFF	TGTGCCAGCAGTTTAAGAGGCAGCACTAATGAAAAACTGTTTTTT
TRBV7-9	TRBJ1-4	TRBD1	few	CASSPWTGEEKLFF	TGTGCCAGCAGCCCCTGGACAGGGGAAGAAAAACTGTTTTTT
TRBV12-3/TRBV12-4	TRBJ2-3	-	-	CASLDRYLTDTQYF	TGTGCCAGCCTCGACAGATACCTCACAGATACGCAGTATTTT
TRBV7-9	TRBJ1-1	-	-	CASSLAAAEAFF	TGTGCCAGCAGCTTAGCGGCGGCTGAAGCTTTCTTT
TRBV6-6	TRBJ1-1	-	-	CASSYWNSDGRYTEAFF	TGTGCCAGCAGTTACTGGAACAGCGACGGGCGTTATACTGAAGCTTTCTTT
TRBV28	TRBJ1-6	TRBD1	-	CASSLGDRSSYNSPLHF	TGTGCCAGCAGTTTAGGGGACAGGAGCTCCTATAATTCACCCCTCCACTTT
TRBV5-4	TRBJ2-2	-	-	CASSHETGREVGELFF	TGTGCCAGCAGCCACGAGACAGGACGAGAGGTCGGGGAGCTGTTTTTT
TRBV25-1	TRBJ2-2	-	few	CASSEGSRVGTAGELFF	TGTGCCAGCAGTGAGGGTAGCAGGGTTGGTACGGCCGGGGAGCTGTTTTTT